Listed here are 4 T cell receptor beta chains from one sample, sequenced in a study of cytomegalovirus exposure and HLA in healthy donors. Primers for the PCR totalled 60 Vbeta and 13 Jbeta. Only in-frame clones appear in the TCRdb table, and some are missing; sequencing was by immunoSEQ multiplex PCR. The table has around 150,000 clones, around 83% seen once; the top ten hold nearly 6.5%. The specimen sequenced was PBMCs. The source of these receptors is a man in his forties or fifties in good health and CMV-seropositive.

This rearrangement joins TRBV6-1 to TRBJ1-1; 7 bases fit TRBD1. J lost 0 bases, V lost 2 bases, and 12 bases had no gene match. Germline-derived CDR1 and CDR2 are MNHNS and SASEGT. The CDR3 has 18 amino acids. This CDR3 reads CASSEYRGRLDLNTEAFF. The CDR3 nucleotides read TGTGCCAGCAGTGAATATAGGGGGCGATTGGATTTGAACACTGAAGCTTTCTTT.

This chain uses TRBV2 with TRBJ2-1, with D hard to call. Germline V CDR1 and CDR2: SNHLY, FYNNEI. The length of the CDR3 is 15 residues. V was cut by 2 bases and J by 2 bases, with 10 bases left in between. The CDR3 protein is CASSERAATYNEQFF. The CDR3 coding sequence is TGTGCCAGCAGTGAACGAGCCGCTACCTACAATGAGCAGTTCTTC.

V gene TRBV7-3 combines with J gene TRBJ2-1; 14 positions agree with TRBD2. Germline V gene sequence: CDR1 SGHTA, CDR2 FQGTGA. V lost 5 bases to trimming and J lost 5 bases; unmatched junction nucleotides: 5. The CDR3 consists of 16 residues. As DNA, the CDR3 is TGTGCCAGCAGCCAGGGACTAGCGGGAGATCACAATGAGCAGTTCTTC. Translated: CASSQGLAGDHNEQFF.

V and J are TRBV5-1 and TRBJ2-3; 9 bases align to TRBD1. V dropped 1 base and J dropped 4; count of bases not matched to a gene: 10. There are 17 residues in the CDR3. Per the germline V gene, CDR1 is SGHRS and CDR2 is YFSETQ. The CDR3 region is CASSLSGTGFSSDTQYF. CDR3 DNA: TGCGCCAGCAGCTTGAGTGGGACAGGGTTTTCGTCAGATACGCAGTATTTT. Looking up the rest from reference TRBV5-1 and TRBJ2-3 gives the full variable domain: KAGVTQTPRYLIKTRGQQVTLSCSPISGHRSVSWYQQTPGQGLQFLFEYFSETQRNKGNFPGRFSGRQFSNSRSEMNVSTLELGDSALYLCASSLSGTGFSSDTQYFGPGTRLTVL.